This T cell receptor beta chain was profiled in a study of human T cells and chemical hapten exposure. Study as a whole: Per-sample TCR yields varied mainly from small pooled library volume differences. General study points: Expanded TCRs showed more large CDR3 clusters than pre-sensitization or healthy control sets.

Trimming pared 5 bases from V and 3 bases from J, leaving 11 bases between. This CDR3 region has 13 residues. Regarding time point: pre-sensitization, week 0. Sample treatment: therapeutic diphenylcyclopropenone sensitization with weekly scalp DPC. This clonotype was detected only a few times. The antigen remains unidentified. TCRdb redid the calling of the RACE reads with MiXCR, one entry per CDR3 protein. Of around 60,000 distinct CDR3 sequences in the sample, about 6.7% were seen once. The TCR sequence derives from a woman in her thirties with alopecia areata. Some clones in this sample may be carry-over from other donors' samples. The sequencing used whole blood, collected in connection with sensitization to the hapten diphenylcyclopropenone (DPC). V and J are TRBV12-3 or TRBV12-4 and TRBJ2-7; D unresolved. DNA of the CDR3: TGTGCCAGCAGTCCCTGGGGTTACTACGAGCAGTACTTC. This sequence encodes CASSPWGYYEQYF.